This T cell receptor (beta chain) was obtained from a study of blood T cell repertoires in COVID-19. About the research overall: Donors in the United States, Italy and Spain gave samples during acute or convalescent COVID-19.

Clinical history as reported by participants underpinned cohort assignment. It was within 2 weeks before study entry that exposed participants met a COVID-19 case. This CDR3 spans 15 amino acids. Germline CDR1 and CDR2: SGHAT and FQNNGV. V was clipped by 4 bases and J by 8 bases; unmatched bases: 8. The repertoire was sequenced with immunoSEQ multiplex PCR; TCRdb's copy has only in-frame clones and lacks some. Among about 350,000 clones, roughly 90% were seen once, and the ten largest hold about 0.94%. The chain links TRBV11-2 to TRBJ2-5, with 12 bases that match TRBD2. The receptor's source is a young woman who had been exposed to COVID-19. Sequencing was carried out using PBMCs or T cells enriched from blood (not recorded which). CDR3 residues: CASSSGLAGSGTQYF. The DNA of the CDR3 is TGTGCCAGCAGCTCTGGACTAGCGGGATCAGGAACCCAGTACTTC.